These 13 T cell receptor beta chains share one sample of origin, sequenced in a study of T cells in Graves' hyperthyroidism and ophthalmopathy. Researchers amplified the TCR beta CDR3 regions from RNA transcripts. RT-PCR in the first round (using the HTBI primer set) targeted the TCR CDR3. TCRdb re-derived calls from the multiplex PCR reads in MiXCR, one entry per CDR3 protein. Counted here are hundreds of thousands of distinct CDR3 sequences, about 15% occurring once; the ten biggest clones make up about a quarter. Sequenced: blood. All receptors come from a woman aged 18-35 years with Graves' hyperthyroidism that later progressed to Graves' ophthalmopathy.

Many counts were recorded for this clonotype. The chain employs TRBV29-1 and TRBJ1-1, with D maybe TRBD1 (6 bases). The length of the CDR3 is 13 residues. Trimming removed 6 bases at V and 0 bases at J, with 11 bases between. Germline CDR1 SQVTM, CDR2 ANQGSEA. CDR3 in amino acids: CSVADRLNTEAFF. The CDR3 DNA sequence: TGCAGCGTAGCTGACAGGTTGAACACTGAAGCTTTCTTT. Drawing the rest from reference TRBV29-1 and TRBJ1-1, the complete variable domain is SAVISQKPSRDICQRGTSLTIQCQVDSQVTMMFWYRQQPGQSLTLIATANQGSEATYESGFVIDKFPISRPNLTFSTLTVSNMSPEDSSIYLCSVADRLNTEAFFGQGTRLTVV.

J is TRBJ1-2 and V is TRBV28; 10 bases fit TRBD1. J was trimmed by 2 bases and V by 2 bases; bases with no gene match: 2. This CDR3 spans 15 amino acids. Germline V gene lookup returns CDR1 MDHEN and CDR2 SYDVKM. This CDR3 is CASSLGDRGNYGYTF. The CDR3 DNA follows: TGTGCCAGCAGTTTAGGGGACAGGGGCAACTATGGCTACACCTTC.

This clonotype was recorded many times. V usage is TRBV5-6 and J usage is TRBJ2-7; maybe TRBD1 (6 bases). V lost 1 base to trimming and J lost 6 bases, with 14 bases between them. There are 14 residues in the CDR3. Germline CDR1 reads SGHDT; CDR2 reads YYEEEE. As DNA, the CDR3 is TGTGCCAGCAGCTTGACAGGGAGATACTCCGAGCAGTACTTC. Its protein product is CASSLTGRYSEQYF.

The J gene is TRBJ2-7, the V gene TRBV28; maybe TRBD1 (8 bases). Trimming removed 1 base from V and 2 bases from J, with 18 bases in between. This CDR3 has 17 residues. Germline-derived CDR1 and CDR2 are MDHEN and SYDVKM. As DNA, the CDR3 is TGTGCCAGCAGTTTATTGGGGGGGACAGGAATCACCTACGAGCAGTACTTC. It yields the protein CASSLLGGTGITYEQYF.

The rearrangement joins TRBV19 to TRBJ2-4; D is perhaps TRBD1 (6 bases). This CDR3 is 16 amino acids long. The V end lost 3 bases, the J end lost 8 bases, and 20 bases lay between the germline ends. From germline, CDR1 is LNHDA and CDR2 SQIVND (reference sequence). CDR3 nucleotide sequence: TGTGCCAGTAGTATTGCGTGGCAAGGGGGAGAGGACATTCAGTACTTC. Its protein is CASSIAWQGGEDIQYF.

For this clonotype: Just one base apart from a much larger clone, this may be a read error. V gene TRBV20-1 combines with J gene TRBJ2-5; TRBD2 matches 15 bases. CDR1 DFQATT and CDR2 SNEGSKA come from the germline V gene (reference sequence). The CDR3 spans 17 residues. Here the CDR3 reads CSALPGLAGGNQEIQYF. CDR3 in DNA: TGCAGTGCTCTCCCTGGACTAGCGGGAGGGAACCAAGAGATCCAGTACTTC.

This clonotype was counted only a few times. This chain joins TRBV10-3 and TRBJ1-2, with unresolved D. V lost 6 bases and J lost 2, with 10 bases in between. The germline V gene encodes CDR1 ENHRY and CDR2 SYGVKD. The CDR3 length is 13 residues. The CDR3 DNA follows: TGTGCCATCAGGAAGATACAAAACTATGGCTACACCTTC. Translating gives CAIRKIQNYGYTF.

The V gene is TRBV7-9, the J gene TRBJ2-7; TRBD2 aligns across 13 bases. The CDR3 sequence is 16 residues long. Germline V gene data show CDR1 as SEHNR and CDR2 as FQNEAQ (reference sequence). Germline trimming cut 4 bases from V and 2 bases from J; bases unmatched to any gene: 5. The CDR3 DNA reads TGTGCCAGCAGCTCAACCGGGACTAGCGGGACCTACGAGCAGTACTTC. It yields the protein CASSSTGTSGTYEQYF.

This clonotype was recorded at least ten times. The rearrangement uses TRBV11-2 and TRBJ1-2; 7 bases are a match to TRBD1. Germline-derived CDR1 and CDR2 are SGHAT and FQNNGV. The CDR3 loop spans 14 amino acids. J gave up 4 bases and V 1 base, and 3 bases lay outside the gene matches. CDR3 nucleotides: TGTGCCAGCAGCTTAGGGGGGACAGTCTATGGCTACACCTTC. It encodes CASSLGGTVYGYTF.

This clonotype showed up just a few times. This chain connects TRBV12-3 or TRBV12-4 to TRBJ2-3; 12 bases align to TRBD2. Trimming took 3 bases from V and 3 from J; bases not matched to a gene: 7. This CDR3 spans 17 amino acids. The CDR3 sequence: CASSLRLAGVETDTQYF. The CDR3 DNA is TGTGCCAGCAGTTTGAGACTAGCGGGAGTTGAGACAGATACGCAGTATTTT.

This clonotype was seen only a few times. V usage is TRBV29-1 and J usage is TRBJ1-3; weak D call: TRBD1 (6 bases). The V gene lost 3 bases and the J gene lost 2 bases, with 17 bases spanning the gap. The CDR3 covers 16 residues. Germline values: CDR1 SQVTM, CDR2 ANQGSEA. CDR3 region: CSVDGLRGAPGNTIYF. The CDR3 DNA is TGCAGCGTTGACGGACTCAGGGGAGCTCCTGGAAACACCATATATTTT.

This clonotype came up a few times. The rearrangement joins TRBV20-1 to TRBJ2-1; D not resolved. V lost 5 bases and J lost 4, with 18 bases in between. Germline V gene data show CDR1 as DFQATT and CDR2 as SNEGSKA (reference sequence). The CDR3 has 15 residues. The CDR3 spells CSAAMATLPYNEQFF. The CDR3 DNA reads as TGCAGTGCTGCGATGGCGACCTTGCCTTACAATGAGCAGTTCTTC.

This clonotype was seen more than once but under ten times. The chain uses TRBV6-2 or TRBV6-3 and TRBJ2-7, with D uncertain. Trimming took off 2 bases at V and 4 bases at J, with 6 bases between the two ends. CDR1 and CDR2 from the germline V gene are MNHEY and SVGEGT. CDR3 length: 12 residues. The CDR3 sequence: CASSYRVYEQYF. As DNA, the CDR3 is TGTGCCAGCAGTTACAGGGTGTACGAGCAGTACTTC.